Listed below are T cell receptor beta chains from one sample, sequenced in a study of cytomegalovirus exposure and HLA in healthy donors. Using immunoSEQ multiplex PCR, the repertoire was profiled, and TCRdb retains in-frame clones only, with some absent. The sample has about 73,000 clones; around 75% are singletons. Material for sequencing was PBMCs. These receptors all stem from a man in his 70s in good health and CMV-seronegative. Each CDR3 is given with its conserved first and last residue. Each record gives: V gene, D gene, J gene, clone size, CDR3 protein, CDR3 DNA. D genes are given only for firm matches. Clone size is stated in some rows and not others, as once, few, many or a class when expanded.

V: TRBV6-1
D: TRBD1
J: TRBJ1-1
size: few
CDR3: CASRDRGRDAEAFF
DNA: TGTGCCAGCCGGGACAGGGGGCGCGACGCTGAAGCTTTCTTT

V: TRBV9
D: NA
J: TRBJ2-2
size: NA
CDR3: CASSVGRGGGANTGELFF
DNA: TGTGCCAGCAGCGTAGGAAGGGGCGGCGGGGCGAACACCGGGGAGCTGTTTTTT

V: TRBV19
D: TRBD2
J: TRBJ2-7
size: NA
CDR3: CASSIGTNGEQYF
DNA: TGTGCCAGTAGTATTGGGACTAACGGCGAGCAGTACTTC

V: TRBV11-2
D: TRBD2
J: TRBJ2-7
size: NA
CDR3: CASSFSGTSYEQYF
DNA: TGTGCCAGCAGCTTTAGCGGGACTTCCTACGAGCAGTACTTC

V: TRBV5-1
D: NA
J: TRBJ1-1
size: NA
CDR3: CASSVSGTNTEAFF
DNA: TGCGCCAGCAGCGTTTCCGGGACAAATACTGAAGCTTTCTTT

V: TRBV18
D: TRBD1
J: TRBJ1-1
size: NA
CDR3: CASTGQTEAFF
DNA: TGTGCCAGCACGGGACAGACCGAAGCTTTCTTT

V: TRBV6-1
D: TRBD1
J: TRBJ2-4
size: NA
CDR3: CASSALGTGTGVNIQYF
DNA: TGTGCCAGCAGTGCCTTGGGGACAGGGACAGGGGTGAACATTCAGTACTTC

V: TRBV30
D: TRBD1
J: TRBJ1-1
size: NA
CDR3: CAWNIQGAWTEAFF
DNA: TGTGCCTGGAACATTCAGGGGGCCTGGACTGAAGCTTTCTTT

V: TRBV6-5
D: NA
J: TRBJ1-4
size: NA
CDR3: CASRRTSNEKLFF
DNA: TGTGCCAGCAGACGGACAAGTAATGAAAAACTGTTTTTT

V: TRBV4-3
D: NA
J: TRBJ1-4
size: once
CDR3: CASSQVGTGGEKLFF
DNA: TGCGCCAGCAGCCAAGTGGGGACGGGGGGCGAAAAACTGTTTTTT

V: TRBV5-1
D: TRBD1
J: TRBJ1-4
size: NA
CDR3: CASSRGSGTGPEKLFF
DNA: TGCGCCAGCAGCCGGGGCTCCGGGACAGGGCCTGAAAAACTGTTTTTT